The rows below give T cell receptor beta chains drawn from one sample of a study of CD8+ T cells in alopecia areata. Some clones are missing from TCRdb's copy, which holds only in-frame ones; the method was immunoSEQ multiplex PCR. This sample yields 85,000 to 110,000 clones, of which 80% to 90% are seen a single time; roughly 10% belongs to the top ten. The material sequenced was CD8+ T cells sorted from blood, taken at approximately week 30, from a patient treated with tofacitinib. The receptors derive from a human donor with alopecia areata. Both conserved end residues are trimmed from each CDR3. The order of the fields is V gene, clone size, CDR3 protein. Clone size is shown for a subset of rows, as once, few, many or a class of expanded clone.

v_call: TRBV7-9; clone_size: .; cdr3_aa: ASSLSGQGFHEQY
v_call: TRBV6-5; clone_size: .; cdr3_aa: ASSESGTPYEQY
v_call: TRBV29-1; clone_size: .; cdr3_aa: SVVITRGNEQF
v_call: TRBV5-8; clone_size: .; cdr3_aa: ASSSAGTDYEQY
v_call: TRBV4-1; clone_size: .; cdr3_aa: ASSHGQLEYEQY
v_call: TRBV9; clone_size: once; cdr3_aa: ASSDDREADNEQF
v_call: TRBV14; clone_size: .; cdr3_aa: ASSPANNEQF
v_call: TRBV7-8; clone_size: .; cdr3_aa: ASSLVGRHMGSTDTQY
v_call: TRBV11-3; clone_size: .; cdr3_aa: ASSYRGDTEAF
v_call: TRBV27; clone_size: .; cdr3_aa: ASSPLNYQETQY
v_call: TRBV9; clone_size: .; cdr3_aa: ASSSPPGSGSSNEQF
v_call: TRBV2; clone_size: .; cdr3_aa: ASRGVWTGYTDTQY
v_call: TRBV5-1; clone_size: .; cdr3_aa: ASSLRSHTEAF
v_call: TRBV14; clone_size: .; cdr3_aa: ASSQYTVLSNQPQH
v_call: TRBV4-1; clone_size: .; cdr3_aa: ASSQEEQMTGELF
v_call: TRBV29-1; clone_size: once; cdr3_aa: SVELEYNEQF
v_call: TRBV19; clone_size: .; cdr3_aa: ASSINRESNQPQH
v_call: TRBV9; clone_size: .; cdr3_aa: ASSVGRSSYNEQF
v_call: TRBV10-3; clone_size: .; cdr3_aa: AISELKQGVYDYEQY
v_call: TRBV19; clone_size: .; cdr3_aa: ASRVSGYNEQF
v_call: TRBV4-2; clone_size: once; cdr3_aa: ASSQDATESYNEQF
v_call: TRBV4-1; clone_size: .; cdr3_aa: ASSQARWDTQY
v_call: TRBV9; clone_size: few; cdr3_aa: ASSVVSASTDTQY
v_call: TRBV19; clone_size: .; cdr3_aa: ASSITYNEQF
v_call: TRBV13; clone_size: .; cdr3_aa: ASSQLAEQF
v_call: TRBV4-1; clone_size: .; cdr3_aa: ASSQVGTNTGELF
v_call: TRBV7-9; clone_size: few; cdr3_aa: ASSPTGQYEQY
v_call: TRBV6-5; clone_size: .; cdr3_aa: ASRGGPAGTDTQY
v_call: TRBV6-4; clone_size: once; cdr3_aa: ASSDTPAKGYNEQF
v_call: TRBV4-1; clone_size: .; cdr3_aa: ASSQDRGSYEQY
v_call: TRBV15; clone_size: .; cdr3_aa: ATSSPGAGEQY
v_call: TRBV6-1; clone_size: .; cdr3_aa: ASSDIADAYNEQF
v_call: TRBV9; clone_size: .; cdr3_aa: ASSVGSGTQY
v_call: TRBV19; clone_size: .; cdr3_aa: ASSPSGAGELF
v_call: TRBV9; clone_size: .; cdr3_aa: ASSRSPNEQF
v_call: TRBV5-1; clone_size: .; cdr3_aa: ASSLLPGLANTGELF
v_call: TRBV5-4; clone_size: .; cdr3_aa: ASSQPPGGLGETQY
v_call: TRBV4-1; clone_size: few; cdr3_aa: ASSQVDYTGELF
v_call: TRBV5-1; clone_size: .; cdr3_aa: ASSWGSGTTYEQY
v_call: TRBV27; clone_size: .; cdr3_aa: ASSFSRAARGYEQY
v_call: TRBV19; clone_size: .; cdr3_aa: ASSSAIQSSYEQY
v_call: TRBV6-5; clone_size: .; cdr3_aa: ASSYRSGNNEQF
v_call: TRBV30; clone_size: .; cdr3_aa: AWSVGGWTEAF
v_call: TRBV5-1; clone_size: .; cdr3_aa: ASSLGQGADTQY
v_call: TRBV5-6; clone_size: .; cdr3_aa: ASFPLGDTEAF
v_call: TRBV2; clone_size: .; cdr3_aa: ASSFPDRVNQPQH
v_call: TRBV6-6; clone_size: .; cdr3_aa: ASSYSIQGDSYEQY
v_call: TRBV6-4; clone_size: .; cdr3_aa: ASSEPENYGYT
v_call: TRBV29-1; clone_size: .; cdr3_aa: SVDTDRENTEAF
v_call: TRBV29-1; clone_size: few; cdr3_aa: SVVYGGVEAF
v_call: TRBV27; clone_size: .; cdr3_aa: ASSLGTPSGFRETQY
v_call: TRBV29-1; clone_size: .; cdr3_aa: SGGRATNEQF
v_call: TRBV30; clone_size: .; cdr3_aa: AWSQGAGVNTEAF